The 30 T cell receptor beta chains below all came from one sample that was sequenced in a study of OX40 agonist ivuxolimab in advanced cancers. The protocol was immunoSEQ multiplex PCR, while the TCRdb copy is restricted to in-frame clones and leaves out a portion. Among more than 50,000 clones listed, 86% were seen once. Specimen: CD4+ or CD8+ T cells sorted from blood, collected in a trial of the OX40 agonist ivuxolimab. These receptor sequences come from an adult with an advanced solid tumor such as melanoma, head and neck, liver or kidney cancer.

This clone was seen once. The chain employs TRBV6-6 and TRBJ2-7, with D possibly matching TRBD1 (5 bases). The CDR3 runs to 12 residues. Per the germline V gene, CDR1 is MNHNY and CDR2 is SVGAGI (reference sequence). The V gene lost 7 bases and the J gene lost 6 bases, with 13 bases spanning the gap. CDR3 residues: CASIGQWSEQYF. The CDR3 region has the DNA TGTGCCAGCATCGGACAATGGAGCGAGCAGTACTTC.

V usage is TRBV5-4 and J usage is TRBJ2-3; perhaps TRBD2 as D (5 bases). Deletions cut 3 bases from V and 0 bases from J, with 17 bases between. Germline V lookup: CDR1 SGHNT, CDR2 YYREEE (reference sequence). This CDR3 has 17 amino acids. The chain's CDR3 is CASSSERVVVSTDTQYF. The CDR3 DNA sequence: TGTGCCAGCAGCTCTGAGAGGGTCGTGGTTAGCACAGATACGCAGTATTTT.

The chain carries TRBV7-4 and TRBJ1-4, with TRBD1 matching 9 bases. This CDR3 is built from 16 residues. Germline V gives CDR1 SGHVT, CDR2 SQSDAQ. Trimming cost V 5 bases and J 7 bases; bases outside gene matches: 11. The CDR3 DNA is TGTGCCAGCAGCACCGGACAGGGGCGCTTAAGTGAAAAACTGTTTTTT. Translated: CASSTGQGRLSEKLFF.

The CDR3 region has the DNA TGTGCCAGCAGCTTCTTATTATCGGATACGCAGTATTTT. This sequence encodes CASSFLLSDTQYF. The rearrangement links TRBV7-2 to TRBJ2-3; no clear D. Germline V gene lookup returns CDR1 SGHTA and CDR2 FQGNSA. Trimming shortened V by 3 bases and J by 6 bases, and 10 bases separated the two germline ends. This CDR3 contains 13 residues.

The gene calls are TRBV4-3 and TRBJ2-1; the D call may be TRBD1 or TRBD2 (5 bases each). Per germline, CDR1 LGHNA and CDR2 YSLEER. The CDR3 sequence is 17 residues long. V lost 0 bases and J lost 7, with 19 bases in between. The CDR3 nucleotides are TGCGCCAGCAGCCAAGAAGTAAGTGGGGGAGCGAGGAATGAGCAGTTCTTC. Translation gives CASSQEVSGGARNEQFF.

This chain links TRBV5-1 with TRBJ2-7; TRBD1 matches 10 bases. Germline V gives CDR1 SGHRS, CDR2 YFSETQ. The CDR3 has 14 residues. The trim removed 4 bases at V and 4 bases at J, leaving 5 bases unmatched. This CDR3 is CASSMRTGGYEQYF. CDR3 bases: TGCGCCAGCAGCATGAGGACAGGGGGATACGAGCAGTACTTC.

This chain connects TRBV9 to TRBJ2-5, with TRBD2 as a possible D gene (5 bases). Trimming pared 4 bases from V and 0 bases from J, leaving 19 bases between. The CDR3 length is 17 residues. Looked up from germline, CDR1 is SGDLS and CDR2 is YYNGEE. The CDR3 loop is CASSPQRGPDYQETQYF. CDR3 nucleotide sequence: TGTGCCAGCAGCCCCCAACGGGGTCCCGACTACCAAGAGACCCAGTACTTC.

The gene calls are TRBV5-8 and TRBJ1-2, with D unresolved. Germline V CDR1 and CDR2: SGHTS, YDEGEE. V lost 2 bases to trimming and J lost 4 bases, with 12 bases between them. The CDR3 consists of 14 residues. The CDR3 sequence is CASSFSTDSYGYTF. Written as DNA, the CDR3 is TGTGCCAGCAGCTTCAGTACAGACTCCTATGGCTACACCTTC. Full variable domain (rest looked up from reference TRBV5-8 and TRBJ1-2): EAGVTQSPTHLIKTRGQQATLRCSPISGHTSVYWYQQALGLGLQFLLWYDEGEERNRGNFPPRFSGRQFPNYSSELNVNALELEDSALYLCASSFSTDSYGYTFGSGTRLTVV.

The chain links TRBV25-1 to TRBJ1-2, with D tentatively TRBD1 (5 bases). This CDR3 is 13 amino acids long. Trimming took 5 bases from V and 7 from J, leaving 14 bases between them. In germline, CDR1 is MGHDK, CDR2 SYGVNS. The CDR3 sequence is CASSSDRGRGYTF. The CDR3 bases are TGTGCCAGCAGTTCCGACAGAGGACGTGGCTACACCTTC.

The CDR3 spells CASSLSSRGRGYTF. In nucleotides, the CDR3 is TGTGCCAGCAGTTTATCCTCCAGGGGGCGGGGCTACACCTTC. The chain combines TRBV28 with TRBJ1-2, with 8 bases that match TRBD1. Germline V gene data show CDR1 as MDHEN and CDR2 as SYDVKM. The J segment lost 8 bases and the V segment lost 1 base, leaving 6 bases of the junction unmatched. This CDR3 spans 14 amino acids.

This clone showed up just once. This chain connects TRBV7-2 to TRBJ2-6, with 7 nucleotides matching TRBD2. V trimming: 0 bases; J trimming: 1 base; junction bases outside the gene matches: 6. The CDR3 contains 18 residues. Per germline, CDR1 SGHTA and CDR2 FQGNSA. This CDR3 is CASSLAYGTISGANVLTF. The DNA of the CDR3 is TGTGCCAGCAGCTTAGCGTACGGGACTATATCTGGGGCCAACGTCCTGACTTTC.

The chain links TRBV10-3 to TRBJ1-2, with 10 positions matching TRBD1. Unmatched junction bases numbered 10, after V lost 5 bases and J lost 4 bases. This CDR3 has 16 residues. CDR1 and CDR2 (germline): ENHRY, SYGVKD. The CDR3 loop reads CAISSRDRGFGYGYTF. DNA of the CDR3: TGTGCCATCAGTAGCCGGGACAGGGGATTCGGCTATGGCTACACCTTC.

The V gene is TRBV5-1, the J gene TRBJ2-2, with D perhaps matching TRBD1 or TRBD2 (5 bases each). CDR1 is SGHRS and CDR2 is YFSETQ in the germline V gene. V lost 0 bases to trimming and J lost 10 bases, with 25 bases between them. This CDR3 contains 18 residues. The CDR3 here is CASSLALMLGALGEELFF. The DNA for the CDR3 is TGCGCCAGCAGCTTGGCCCTTATGCTCGGGGCTCTAGGGGAGGAGCTGTTTTTT.

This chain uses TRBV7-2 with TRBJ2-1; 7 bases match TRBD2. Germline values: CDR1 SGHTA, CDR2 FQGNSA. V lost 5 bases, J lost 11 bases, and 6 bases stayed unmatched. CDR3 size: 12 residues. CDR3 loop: CASSPWEGQQFF. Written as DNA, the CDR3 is TGTGCCAGCAGCCCCTGGGAGGGGCAGCAGTTCTTC.

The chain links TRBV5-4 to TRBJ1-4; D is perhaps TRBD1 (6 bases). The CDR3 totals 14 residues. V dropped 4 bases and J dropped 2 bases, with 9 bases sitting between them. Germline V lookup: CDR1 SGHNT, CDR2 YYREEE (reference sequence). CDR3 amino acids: CASSLGQTNEKLFF. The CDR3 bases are TGTGCCAGCAGCCTCGGACAGACTAATGAAAAACTGTTTTTT.

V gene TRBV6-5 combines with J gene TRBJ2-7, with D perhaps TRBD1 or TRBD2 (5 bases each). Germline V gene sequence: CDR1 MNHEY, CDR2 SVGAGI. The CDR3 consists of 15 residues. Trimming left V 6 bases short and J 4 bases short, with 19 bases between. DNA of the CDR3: TGTGCCAGCAGCCACGCTCAGGGAGCAAGGTACGAGCAGTACTTC. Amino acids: CASSHAQGARYEQYF.

In nucleotides, the CDR3 is TGTGCCAGCAGCCACCACTCAAGCTCCTACAATGAGCAGTTCTTC. Protein: CASSHHSSSYNEQFF. The chain recombines TRBV14 with TRBJ2-1; D unresolved. The CDR3 is made up of 15 amino acids. Trimming took 3 bases from V and 0 from J, leaving 9 bases between them. Germline CDR1 SGHDN, CDR2 FVKESK.

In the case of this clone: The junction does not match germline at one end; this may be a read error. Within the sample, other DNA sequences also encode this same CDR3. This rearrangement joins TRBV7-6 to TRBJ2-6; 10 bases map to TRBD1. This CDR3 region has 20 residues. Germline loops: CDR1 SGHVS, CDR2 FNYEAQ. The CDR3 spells CASSLEVERQGAFGANVLTF. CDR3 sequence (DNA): TGTGCCAGTAGCTTAGAGGTTGAACGACAGGGGGCCTTTGGGGCCAACGTCCTGACTTTC.

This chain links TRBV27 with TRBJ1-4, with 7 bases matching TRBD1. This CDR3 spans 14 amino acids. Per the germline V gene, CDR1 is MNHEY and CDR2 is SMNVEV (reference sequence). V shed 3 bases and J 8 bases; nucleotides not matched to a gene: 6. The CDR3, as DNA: TGTGCCAGCAGTTTTATAGGGGGCCGAGAAAAACTGTTTTTT. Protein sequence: CASSFIGGREKLFF. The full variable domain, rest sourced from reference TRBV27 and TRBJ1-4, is EAQVTQNPRYLITVTGKKLTVTCSQNMNHEYMSWYRQDPGLGLRQIYYSMNVEVTDKGDVPEGYKVSRKEKRNFPLILESPSPNQTSLYFCASSFIGGREKLFFGSGTQLSVL.

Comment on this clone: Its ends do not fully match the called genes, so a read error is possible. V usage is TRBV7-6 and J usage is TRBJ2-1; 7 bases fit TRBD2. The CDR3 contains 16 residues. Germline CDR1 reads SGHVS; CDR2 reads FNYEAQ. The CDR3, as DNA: TGTACCAGCAGCTCCATGCGGGGGAGCTCCTACAATGAGCAGTTCTTC. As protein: CTSSSMRGSSYNEQFF.

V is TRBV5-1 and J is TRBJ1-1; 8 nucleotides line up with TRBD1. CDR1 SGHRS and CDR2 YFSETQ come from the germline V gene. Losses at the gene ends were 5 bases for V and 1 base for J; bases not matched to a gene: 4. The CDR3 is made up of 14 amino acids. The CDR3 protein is CASRGTGENTEAFF. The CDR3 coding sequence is TGCGCCAGCAGGGGGACAGGCGAGAACACTGAAGCTTTCTTT.

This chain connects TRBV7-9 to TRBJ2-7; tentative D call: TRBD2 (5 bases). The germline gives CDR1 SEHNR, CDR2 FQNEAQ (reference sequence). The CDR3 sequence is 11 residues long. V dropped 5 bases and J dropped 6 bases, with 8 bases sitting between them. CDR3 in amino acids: CASSESGEQYF. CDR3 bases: TGTGCCAGCAGCGAGAGCGGCGAGCAGTACTTC.

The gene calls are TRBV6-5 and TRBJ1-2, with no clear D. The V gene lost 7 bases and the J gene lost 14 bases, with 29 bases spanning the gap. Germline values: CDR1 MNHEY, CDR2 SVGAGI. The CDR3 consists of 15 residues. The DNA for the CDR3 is TGTGCCAGCAATAGATATCTGGGAGCCTTTTCGGGGTGGACCTTC. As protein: CASNRYLGAFSGWTF.

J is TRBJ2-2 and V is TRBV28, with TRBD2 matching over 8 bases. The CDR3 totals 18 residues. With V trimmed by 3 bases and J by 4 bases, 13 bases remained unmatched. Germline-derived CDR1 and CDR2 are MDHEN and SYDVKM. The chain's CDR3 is CASSFNRGGFFGTGELFF. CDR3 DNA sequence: TGTGCCAGCAGTTTTAACCGGGGGGGATTCTTTGGCACCGGGGAGCTGTTTTTT.

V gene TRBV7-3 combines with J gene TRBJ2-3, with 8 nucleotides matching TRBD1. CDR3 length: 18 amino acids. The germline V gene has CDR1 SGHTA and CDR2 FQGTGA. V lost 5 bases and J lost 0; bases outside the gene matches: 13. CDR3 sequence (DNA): TGTGCCAGCAGCCTGGACAGGGTTGGCTACGCTAGCACAGATACGCAGTATTTT. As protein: CASSLDRVGYASTDTQYF.

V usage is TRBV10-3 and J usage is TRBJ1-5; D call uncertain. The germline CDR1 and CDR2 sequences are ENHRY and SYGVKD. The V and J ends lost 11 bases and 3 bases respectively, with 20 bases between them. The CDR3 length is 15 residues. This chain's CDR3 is CAVAKNSDSNQPQHF. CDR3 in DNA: TGTGCCGTCGCTAAAAACTCTGACTCCAATCAGCCCCAGCATTTT.

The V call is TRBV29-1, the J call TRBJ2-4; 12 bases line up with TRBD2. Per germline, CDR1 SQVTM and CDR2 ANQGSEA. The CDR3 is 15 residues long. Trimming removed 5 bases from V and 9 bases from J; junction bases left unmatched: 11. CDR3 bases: TGCAGCGTTCACCCGGCTAGCGGGGGGGGTAGCATTCAGTACTTC. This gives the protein CSVHPASGGGSIQYF.

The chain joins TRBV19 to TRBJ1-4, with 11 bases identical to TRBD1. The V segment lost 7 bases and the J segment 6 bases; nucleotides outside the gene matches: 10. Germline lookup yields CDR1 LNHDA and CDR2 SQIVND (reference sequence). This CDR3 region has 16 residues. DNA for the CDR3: TGTGCCAGTACTACTCCCGGACAGGGGGCATATGAAAAACTGTTTTTT. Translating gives CASTTPGQGAYEKLFF.

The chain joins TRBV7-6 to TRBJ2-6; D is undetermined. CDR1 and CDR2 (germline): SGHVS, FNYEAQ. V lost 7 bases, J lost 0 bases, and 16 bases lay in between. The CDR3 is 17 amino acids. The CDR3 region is CASTKWAGGSGANVLTF. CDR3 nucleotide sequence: TGTGCCAGCACGAAATGGGCAGGCGGCTCTGGGGCCAACGTCCTGACTTTC.

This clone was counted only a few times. In DNA, the CDR3 is TGTGCCAGCTCCCATTCAGGGTTCAACACAGATACGCAGTATTTT. Encoded protein: CASSHSGFNTDTQYF. This rearrangement joins TRBV9 to TRBJ2-3; D possibly corresponds to TRBD1 (5 bases). This CDR3 comprises 15 residues. Germline values: CDR1 SGDLS, CDR2 YYNGEE. Trimming removed 7 bases at V and 2 bases at J, with 17 bases between.